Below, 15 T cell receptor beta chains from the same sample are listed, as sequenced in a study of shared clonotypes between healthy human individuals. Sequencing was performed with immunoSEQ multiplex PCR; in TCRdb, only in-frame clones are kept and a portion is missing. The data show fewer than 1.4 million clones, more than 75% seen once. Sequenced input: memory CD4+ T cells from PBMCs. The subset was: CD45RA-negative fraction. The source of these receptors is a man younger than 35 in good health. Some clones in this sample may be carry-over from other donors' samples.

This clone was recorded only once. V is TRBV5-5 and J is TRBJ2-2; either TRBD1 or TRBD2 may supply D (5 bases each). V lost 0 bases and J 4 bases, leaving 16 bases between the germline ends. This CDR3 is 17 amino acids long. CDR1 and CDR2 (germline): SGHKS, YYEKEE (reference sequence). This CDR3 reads CASSLAGTVGPTGELFF. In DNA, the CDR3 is TGTGCCAGCAGCTTGGCCGGGACGGTGGGCCCCACCGGGGAGCTGTTTTTT.

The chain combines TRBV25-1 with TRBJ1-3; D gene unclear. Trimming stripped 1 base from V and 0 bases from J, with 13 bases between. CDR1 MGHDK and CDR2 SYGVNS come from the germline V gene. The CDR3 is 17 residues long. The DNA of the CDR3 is TGTGCCAGCAGTGAATTATTAGGAGGGAGCTCTGGAAACACCATATATTTT. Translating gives CASSELLGGSSGNTIYF.

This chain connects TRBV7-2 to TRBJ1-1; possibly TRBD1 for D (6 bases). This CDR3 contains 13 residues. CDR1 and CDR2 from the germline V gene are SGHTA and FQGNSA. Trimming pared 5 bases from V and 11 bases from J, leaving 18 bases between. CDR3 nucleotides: TGTGCCAGCAGCCAGGGGTTAGGGCTTGTCGCTTTCTTT. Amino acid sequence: CASSQGLGLVAFF.

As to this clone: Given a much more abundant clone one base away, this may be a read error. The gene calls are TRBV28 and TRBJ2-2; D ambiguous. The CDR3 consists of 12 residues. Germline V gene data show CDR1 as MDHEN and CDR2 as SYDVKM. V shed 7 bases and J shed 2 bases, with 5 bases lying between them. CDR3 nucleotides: TGTGCCAGCACCCGAAACACCGGGGAGCTGTTTTTT. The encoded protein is CASTRNTGELFF.

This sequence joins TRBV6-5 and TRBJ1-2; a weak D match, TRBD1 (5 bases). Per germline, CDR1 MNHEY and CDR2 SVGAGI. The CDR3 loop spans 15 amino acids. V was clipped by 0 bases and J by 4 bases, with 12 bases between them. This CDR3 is CASSYSQAGTYGYTF. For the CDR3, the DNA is TGTGCCAGCAGTTACTCGCAAGCAGGGACCTATGGCTACACCTTC.

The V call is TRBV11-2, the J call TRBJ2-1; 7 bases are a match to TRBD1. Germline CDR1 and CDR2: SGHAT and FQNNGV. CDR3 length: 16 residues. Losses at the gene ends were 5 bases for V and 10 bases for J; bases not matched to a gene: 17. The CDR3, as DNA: TGTGCCAGCAGCAGTCCAGGAGGACAGGTTATCTGGGAGCAGTTCTTC. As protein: CASSSPGGQVIWEQFF. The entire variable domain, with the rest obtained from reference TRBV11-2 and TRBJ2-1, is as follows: EAGVAQSPRYKIIEKRQSVAFWCNPISGHATLYWYQQILGQGPKLLIQFQNNGVVDDSQLPKDRFSAERLKGVDSTLKIQPAKLEDSAVYLCASSSPGGQVIWEQFFGPGTRLTVL.

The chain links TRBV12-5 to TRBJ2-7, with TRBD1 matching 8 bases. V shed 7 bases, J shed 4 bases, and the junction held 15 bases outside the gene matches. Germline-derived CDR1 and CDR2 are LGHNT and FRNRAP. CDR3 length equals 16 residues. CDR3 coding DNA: TGTGCTAGTGACCCCTTGACAGGGGCGCCTATGTACGAGCAGTACTTC. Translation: CASDPLTGAPMYEQYF.

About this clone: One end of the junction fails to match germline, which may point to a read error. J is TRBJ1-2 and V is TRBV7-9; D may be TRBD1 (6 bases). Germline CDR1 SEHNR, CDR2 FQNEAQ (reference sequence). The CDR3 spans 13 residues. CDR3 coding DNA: TGTGCCAGCAGCTTATTTGGGACAAGGGACGGCCGCTTC. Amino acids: CASSLFGTRDGRF. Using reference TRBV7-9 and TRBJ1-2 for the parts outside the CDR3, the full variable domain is DTGVSQNPRHKITKRGQNVTFRCDPISEHNRLYWYRQTLGQGPEFLTYFQNEAQLEKSRLLSDRFSAERPKGSFSTLEIQRTEQGDSAMYLCASSLFGTRDGRFGSGTRLTVV.

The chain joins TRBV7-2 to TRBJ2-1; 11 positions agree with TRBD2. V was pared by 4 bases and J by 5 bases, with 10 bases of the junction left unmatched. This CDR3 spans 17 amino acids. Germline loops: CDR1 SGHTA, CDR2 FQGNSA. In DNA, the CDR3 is TGTGCCAGCAGCTCAGCTAGCGGGAGGACCCCTAACAATGAGCAGTTCTTC. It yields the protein CASSSASGRTPNNEQFF.

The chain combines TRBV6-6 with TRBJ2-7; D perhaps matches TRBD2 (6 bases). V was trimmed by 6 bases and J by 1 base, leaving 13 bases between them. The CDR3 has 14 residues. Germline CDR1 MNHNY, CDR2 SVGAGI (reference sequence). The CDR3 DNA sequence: TGTGCCAGCAGGACGATGGAGGGTTCCTACGAGCAGTACTTC. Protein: CASRTMEGSYEQYF.

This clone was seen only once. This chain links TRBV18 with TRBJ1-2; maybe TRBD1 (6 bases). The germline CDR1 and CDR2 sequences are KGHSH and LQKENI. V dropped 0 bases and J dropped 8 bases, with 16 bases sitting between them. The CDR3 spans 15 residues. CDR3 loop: CASSPPSEQGGGYTF. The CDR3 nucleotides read TGTGCCAGCTCACCACCAAGTGAACAGGGAGGCGGCTACACCTTC.

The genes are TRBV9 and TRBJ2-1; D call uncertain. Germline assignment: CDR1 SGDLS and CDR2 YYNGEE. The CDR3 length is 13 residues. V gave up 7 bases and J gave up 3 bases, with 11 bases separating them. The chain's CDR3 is CASAPYGYNEQFF. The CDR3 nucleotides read TGTGCCAGCGCTCCTTACGGCTACAATGAGCAGTTCTTC.

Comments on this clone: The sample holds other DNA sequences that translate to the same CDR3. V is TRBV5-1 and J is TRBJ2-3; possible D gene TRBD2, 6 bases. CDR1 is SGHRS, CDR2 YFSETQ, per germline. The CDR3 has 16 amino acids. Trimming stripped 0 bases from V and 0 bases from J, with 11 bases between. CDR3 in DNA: TGCGCCAGCAGCTTGGGGGTAGCGGCTAGCACAGATACGCAGTATTTT. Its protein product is CASSLGVAASTDTQYF.

The CDR3 DNA is TGTGCCAGCAGCGAACAAGGCGGTTTCAATCAGCCCCAGCATTTT. Amino acid sequence: CASSEQGGFNQPQHF. The chain employs TRBV28 and TRBJ1-5; the D is unclear. The germline V and J ends were trimmed by 6 bases and 3 bases, with 15 bases remaining between them. Germline V gives CDR1 MDHEN, CDR2 SYDVKM. The CDR3 sequence is 15 residues long.

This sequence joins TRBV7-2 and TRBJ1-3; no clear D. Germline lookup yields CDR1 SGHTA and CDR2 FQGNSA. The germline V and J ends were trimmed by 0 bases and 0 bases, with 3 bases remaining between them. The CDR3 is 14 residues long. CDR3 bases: TGTGCCAGCAGCTTAGCTCACTCTGGAAACACCATATATTTT. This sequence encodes CASSLAHSGNTIYF.